This is a list of T cell receptor beta chains from one sample in a study of shared clonotypes between healthy human individuals. Assay used: immunoSEQ multiplex PCR; TCRdb lists only in-frame clones, some missing. Of approximately 2.4 million clones in the sample, approximately 96% were seen once. The sequencing sample was made of naive CD4+ T cells sorted from blood. The receptors come from a man between 18 and 29 years old in good health. CDR3s include the opening cysteine and the closing phenylalanine or tryptophan. Fields, in order: D gene, V gene, J gene, CDR3 length, CDR3 protein. The D gene is left open where the match is weak.

D: .
V: TRBV6-1
J: TRBJ1-4
length: 15
CDR3: CASSEAKGFNEKLFF

D: TRBD1
V: TRBV6-1
J: TRBJ1-3
length: 14
CDR3: CASSPGTGGNTIYF

D: .
V: TRBV7-2
J: TRBJ2-5
length: 14
CDR3: CASSLRWGQETQYF

D: .
V: TRBV7-9
J: TRBJ2-2
length: 14
CDR3: CASSPERYTGELFF

D: .
V: TRBV30
J: TRBJ2-7
length: 15
CDR3: CAWSQRDLIFYEQYF

D: .
V: TRBV7-2
J: TRBJ1-2
length: 14
CDR3: CASSFADMGYGYTF

D: .
V: TRBV5-6
J: TRBJ2-6
length: 14
CDR3: CASSSVEGANVLTF

D: .
V: TRBV11-2
J: TRBJ1-1
length: 13
CDR3: CASSLGHPTEAFF

D: TRBD1
V: TRBV5-1
J: TRBJ1-6
length: 17
CDR3: CASSLAPQGAGNSPLHF

D: .
V: TRBV7-9
J: TRBJ1-5
length: 12
CDR3: CASSLGQQPQHF

D: .
V: TRBV6-6
J: TRBJ1-4
length: 12
CDR3: CASGRGNEKLFF

D: .
V: TRBV18
J: TRBJ2-5
length: 16
CDR3: CASSPQTNGGLETQYF

D: .
V: TRBV5-4
J: TRBJ1-1
length: 16
CDR3: CASSPPPGGVNTEAFF

D: TRBD2
V: TRBV6-6
J: TRBJ2-1
length: 13
CDR3: CASRQGLARLLFF